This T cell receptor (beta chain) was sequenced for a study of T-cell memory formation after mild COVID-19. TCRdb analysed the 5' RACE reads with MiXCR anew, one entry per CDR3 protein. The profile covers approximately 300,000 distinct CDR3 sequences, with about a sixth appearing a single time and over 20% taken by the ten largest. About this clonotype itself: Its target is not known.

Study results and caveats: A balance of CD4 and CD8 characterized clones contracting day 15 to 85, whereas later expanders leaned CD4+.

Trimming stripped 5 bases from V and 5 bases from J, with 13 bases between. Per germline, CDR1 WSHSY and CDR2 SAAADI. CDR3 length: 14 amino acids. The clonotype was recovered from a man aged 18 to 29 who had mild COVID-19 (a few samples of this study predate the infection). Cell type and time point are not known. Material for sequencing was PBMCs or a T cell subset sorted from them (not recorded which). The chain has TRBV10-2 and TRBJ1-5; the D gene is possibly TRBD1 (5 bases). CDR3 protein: CASSPHGADQPQHF. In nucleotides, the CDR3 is TGCGCCAGCAGTCCCCATGGGGCGGATCAGCCCCAGCATTTT.